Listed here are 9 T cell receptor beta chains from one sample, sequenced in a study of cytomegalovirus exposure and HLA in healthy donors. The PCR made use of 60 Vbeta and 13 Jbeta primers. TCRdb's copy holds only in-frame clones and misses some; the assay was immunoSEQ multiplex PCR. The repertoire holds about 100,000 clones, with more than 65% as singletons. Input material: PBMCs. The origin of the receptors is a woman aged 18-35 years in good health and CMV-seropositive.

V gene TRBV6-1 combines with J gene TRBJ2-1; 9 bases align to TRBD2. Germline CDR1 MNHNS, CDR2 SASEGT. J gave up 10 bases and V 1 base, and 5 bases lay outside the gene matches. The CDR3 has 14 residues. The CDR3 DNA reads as TGTGCCAGCAGTGAAGGGGATCTAGCGGGGGAGCAGTTCTTC. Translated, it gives CASSEGDLAGEQFF.

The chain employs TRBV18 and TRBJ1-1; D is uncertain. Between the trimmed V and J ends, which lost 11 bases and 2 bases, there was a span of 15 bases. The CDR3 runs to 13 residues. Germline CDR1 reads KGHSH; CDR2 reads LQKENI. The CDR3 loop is CAAGVGQNTEAFF. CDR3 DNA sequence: TGTGCCGCAGGCGTAGGCCAAAACACTGAAGCTTTCTTT.

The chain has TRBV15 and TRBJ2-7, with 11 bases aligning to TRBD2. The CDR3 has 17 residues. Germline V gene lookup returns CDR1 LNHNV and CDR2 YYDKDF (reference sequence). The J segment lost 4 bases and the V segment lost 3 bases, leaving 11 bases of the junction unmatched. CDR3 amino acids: CATSSGTSGFSGYEQYF. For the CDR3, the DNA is TGTGCCACCAGCAGTGGGACTAGCGGCTTTTCAGGATACGAGCAGTACTTC.

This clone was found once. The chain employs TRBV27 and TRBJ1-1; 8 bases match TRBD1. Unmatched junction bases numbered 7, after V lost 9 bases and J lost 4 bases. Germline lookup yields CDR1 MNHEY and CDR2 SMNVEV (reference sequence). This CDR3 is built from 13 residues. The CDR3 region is CASRAGGGTEAFF. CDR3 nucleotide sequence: TGTGCCAGTCGGGCAGGGGGCGGCACTGAAGCTTTCTTT.

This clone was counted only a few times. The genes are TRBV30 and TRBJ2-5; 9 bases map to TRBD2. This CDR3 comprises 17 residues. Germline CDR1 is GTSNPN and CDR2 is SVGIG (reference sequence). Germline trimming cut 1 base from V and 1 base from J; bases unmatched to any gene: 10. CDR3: CAWSGGILAGSQETQYF. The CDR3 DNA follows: TGTGCCTGGAGTGGCGGGATCCTAGCGGGAAGCCAAGAGACCCAGTACTTC.

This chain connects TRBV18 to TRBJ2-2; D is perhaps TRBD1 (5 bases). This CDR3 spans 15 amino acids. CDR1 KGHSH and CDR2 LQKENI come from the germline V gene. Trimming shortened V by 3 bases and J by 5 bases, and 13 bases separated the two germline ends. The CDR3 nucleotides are TGTGCCAGCTCACCTGGGGCAGGGCGTACCGGGGAGCTGTTTTTT. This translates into CASSPGAGRTGELFF.

The CDR3 spells CASSLGTSGSLGTQYF. DNA for the CDR3: TGTGCCAGCAGCTTGGGGACTAGCGGGAGCTTGGGTACGCAGTATTTT. The gene calls are TRBV7-8 and TRBJ2-3, with 14 nucleotides matching TRBD2. V shed 3 bases and J 8 bases; nucleotides not matched to a gene: 7. The CDR3 has 16 residues. The germline V gene encodes CDR1 SGHVS and CDR2 FQNEAQ.

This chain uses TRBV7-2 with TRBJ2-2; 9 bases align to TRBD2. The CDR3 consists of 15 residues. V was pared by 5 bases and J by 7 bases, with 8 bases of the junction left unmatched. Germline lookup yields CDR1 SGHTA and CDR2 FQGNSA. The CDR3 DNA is TGTGCCAGCAGCCTTGCGGGAGGGCCGATCGGGGAGCTGTTTTTT. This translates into CASSLAGGPIGELFF.

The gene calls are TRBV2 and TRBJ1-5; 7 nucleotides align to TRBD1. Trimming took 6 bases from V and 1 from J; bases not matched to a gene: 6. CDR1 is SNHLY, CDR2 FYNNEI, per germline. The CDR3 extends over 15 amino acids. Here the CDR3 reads CASREGTASNQPQHF. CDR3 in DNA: TGTGCCAGCAGAGAGGGGACAGCGAGCAATCAGCCCCAGCATTTT.